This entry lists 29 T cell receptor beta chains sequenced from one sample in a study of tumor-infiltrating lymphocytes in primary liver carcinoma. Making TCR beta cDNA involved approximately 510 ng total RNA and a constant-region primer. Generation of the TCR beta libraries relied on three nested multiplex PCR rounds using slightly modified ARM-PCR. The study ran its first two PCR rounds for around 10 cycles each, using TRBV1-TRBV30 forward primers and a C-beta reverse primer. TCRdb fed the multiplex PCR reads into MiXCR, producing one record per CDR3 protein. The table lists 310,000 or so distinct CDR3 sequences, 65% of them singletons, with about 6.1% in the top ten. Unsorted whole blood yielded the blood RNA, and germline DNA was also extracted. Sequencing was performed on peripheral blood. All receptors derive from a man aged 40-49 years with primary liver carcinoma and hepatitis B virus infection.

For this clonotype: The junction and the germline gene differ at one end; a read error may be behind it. Here the CDR3 reads CASSQSVSGRLEDTQYF. The CDR3 nucleotides read TGTGCTAGCAGCCAATCGGTTAGCGGGAGACTGGAAGATACGCAGTATTTT. The chain joins TRBV14 to TRBJ2-3, with 9 nucleotides matching TRBD2. CDR1 is SGHDN and CDR2 is FVKESK in the germline V gene. The CDR3 length is 17 residues.

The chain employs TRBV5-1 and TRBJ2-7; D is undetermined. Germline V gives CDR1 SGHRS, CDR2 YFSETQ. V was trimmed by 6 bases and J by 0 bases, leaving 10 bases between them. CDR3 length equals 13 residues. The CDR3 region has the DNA TGCGCCAGCACCTTCAAGGGCTCCTACGAGCAGTACTTC. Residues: CASTFKGSYEQYF.

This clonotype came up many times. CDR3 bases: TGTGCCTGGAAAGGGTTCTCATACAATGAGCAGTTCTTC. Encoded protein: CAWKGFSYNEQFF. The rearrangement links TRBV30 to TRBJ2-1; no definite D call. There are 13 residues in the CDR3. The germline V gene encodes CDR1 GTSNPN and CDR2 SVGIG (reference sequence). V was trimmed by 4 bases and J by 4 bases, leaving 11 bases between them. Full variable domain (missing parts from reference TRBV30 and TRBJ2-1): SQTIHQWPATLVQPVGSPLSLECTVEGTSNPNLYWYRQAAGRGLQLLFYSVGIGQISSEVPQNLSASRPQDRQFILSSKKLLLSDSGFYLCAWKGFSYNEQFFGPGTRLTVL.

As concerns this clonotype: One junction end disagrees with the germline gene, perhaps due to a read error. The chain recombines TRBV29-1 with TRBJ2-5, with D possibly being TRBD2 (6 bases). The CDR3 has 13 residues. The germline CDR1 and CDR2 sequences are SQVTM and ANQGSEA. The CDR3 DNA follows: TGCAGCATTGAAGGAGGGTCAGCTCGGGCCCAGTACTTC. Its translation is CSIEGGSARAQYF.

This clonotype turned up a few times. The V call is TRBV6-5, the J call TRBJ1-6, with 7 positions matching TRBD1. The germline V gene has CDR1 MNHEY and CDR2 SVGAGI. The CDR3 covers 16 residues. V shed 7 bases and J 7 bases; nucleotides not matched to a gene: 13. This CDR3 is CASNSRLTGMNSPLHF. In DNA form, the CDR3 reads TGTGCCAGCAATTCCCGCTTGACAGGGATGAATTCACCCCTCCACTTT.

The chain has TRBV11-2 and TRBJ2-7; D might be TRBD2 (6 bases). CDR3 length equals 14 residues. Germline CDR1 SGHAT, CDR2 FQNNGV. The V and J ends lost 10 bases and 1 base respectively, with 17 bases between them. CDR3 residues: CANSITSRSYEQYF. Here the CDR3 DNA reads TGTGCCAACAGTATTACTAGCAGATCCTACGAGCAGTACTTC.

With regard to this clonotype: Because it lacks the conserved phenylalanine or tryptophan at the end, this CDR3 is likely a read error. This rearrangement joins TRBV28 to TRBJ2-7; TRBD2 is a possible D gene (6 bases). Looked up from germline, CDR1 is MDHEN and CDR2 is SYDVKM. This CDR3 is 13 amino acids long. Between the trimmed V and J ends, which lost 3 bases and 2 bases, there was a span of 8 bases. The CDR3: CASSLAGTYEQYL. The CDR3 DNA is TGTGCCAGCAGTTTGGCGGGGACCTACGAGCAGTACTTA.

CDR3 sequence reads: CTSSLPSLYEQYF. Written as DNA, the CDR3 is TGTACAAGCAGCTTACCAAGCCTCTACGAGCAGTACTTC. This sequence joins TRBV11-2 and TRBJ2-7, with D unclear. Germline V gene lookup returns CDR1 SGHAT and CDR2 FQNNGV. The CDR3 length is 13 residues.

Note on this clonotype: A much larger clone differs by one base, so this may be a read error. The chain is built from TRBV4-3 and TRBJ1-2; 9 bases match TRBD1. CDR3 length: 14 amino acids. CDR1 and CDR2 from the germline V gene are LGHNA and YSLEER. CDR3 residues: CTSSQEDRGRGYTF. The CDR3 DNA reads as TGCACCAGCAGCCAAGAGGACAGGGGAAGAGGCTACACCTTC.

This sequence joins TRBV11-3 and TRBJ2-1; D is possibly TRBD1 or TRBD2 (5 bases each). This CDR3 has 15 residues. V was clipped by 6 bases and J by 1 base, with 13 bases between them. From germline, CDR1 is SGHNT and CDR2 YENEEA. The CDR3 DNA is TGTGCCAGCAGTCCGGGGCGCTTTTCCTACAATGAGCAGTTCTTC. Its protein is CASSPGRFSYNEQFF.

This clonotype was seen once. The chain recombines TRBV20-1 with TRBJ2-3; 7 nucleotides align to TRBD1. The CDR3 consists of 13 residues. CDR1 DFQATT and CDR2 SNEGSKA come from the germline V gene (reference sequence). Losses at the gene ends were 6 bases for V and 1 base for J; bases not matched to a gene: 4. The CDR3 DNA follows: TGCAGTGCCAAAACAGGGGGCACAGATACGCAGTATTTT. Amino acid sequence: CSAKTGGTDTQYF.

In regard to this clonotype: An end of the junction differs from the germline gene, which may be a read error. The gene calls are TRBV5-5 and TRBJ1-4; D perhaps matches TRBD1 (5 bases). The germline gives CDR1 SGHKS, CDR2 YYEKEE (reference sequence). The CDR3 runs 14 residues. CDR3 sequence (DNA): TGTCCCAGCAGCTTTGGGGGGGTTAATGAAAAACTGTTTTTT. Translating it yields CPSSFGGVNEKLFF.

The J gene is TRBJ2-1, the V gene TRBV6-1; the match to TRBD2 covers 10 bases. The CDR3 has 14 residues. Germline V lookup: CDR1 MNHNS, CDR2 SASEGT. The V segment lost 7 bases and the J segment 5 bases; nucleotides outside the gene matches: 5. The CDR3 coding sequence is TGTGCCAGCATCGGACTAGCGGCAGACAATGAGCAGTTCTTC. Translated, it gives CASIGLAADNEQFF.

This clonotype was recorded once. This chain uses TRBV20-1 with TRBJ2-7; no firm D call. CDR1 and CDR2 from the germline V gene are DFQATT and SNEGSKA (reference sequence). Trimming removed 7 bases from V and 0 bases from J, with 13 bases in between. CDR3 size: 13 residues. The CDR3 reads CSVSNTASYEQYF. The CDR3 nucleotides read TGCAGTGTCAGTAATACAGCCTCCTACGAGCAGTACTTC.

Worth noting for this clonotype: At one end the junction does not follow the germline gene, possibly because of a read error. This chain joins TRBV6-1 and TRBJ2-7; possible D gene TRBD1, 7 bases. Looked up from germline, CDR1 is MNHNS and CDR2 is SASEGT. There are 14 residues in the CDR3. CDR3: CDSSEAGRGDEQYF. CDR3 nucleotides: TGTGACAGCAGTGAAGCGGGCAGGGGGGACGAGCAGTACTTC.

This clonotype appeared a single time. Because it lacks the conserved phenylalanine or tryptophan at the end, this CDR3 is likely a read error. CDR3 bases: TGTGCCAGCGGCCTCACAGGGTTGAGTCAGTCCCAGCATTAT. Amino acid sequence: CASGLTGLSQSQHY. V usage is TRBV11-2 and J usage is TRBJ1-5, with D possibly TRBD1 on 6 matching bases. In germline, CDR1 is SGHAT, CDR2 FQNNGV. The CDR3 contains 14 residues.

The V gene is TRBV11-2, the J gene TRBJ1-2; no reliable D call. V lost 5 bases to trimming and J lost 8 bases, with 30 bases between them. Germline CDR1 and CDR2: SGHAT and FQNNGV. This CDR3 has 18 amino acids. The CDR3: CASSPLSREVGSLQGYTF. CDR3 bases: TGTGCCAGCAGCCCACTCTCCCGAGAAGTCGGGTCCCTCCAGGGCTACACCTTC.

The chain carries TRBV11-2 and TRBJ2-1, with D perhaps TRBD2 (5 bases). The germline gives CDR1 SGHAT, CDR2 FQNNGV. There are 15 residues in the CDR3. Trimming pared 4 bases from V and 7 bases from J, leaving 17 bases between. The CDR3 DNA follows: TGTGCCAGCAGCTCGCTATCAGGAGGATGGAATGAGCAGTTCTTC. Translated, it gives CASSSLSGGWNEQFF.

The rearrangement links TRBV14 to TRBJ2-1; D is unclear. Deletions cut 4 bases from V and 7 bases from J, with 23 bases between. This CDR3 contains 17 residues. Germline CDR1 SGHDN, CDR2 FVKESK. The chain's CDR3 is CASSPLVPMKTGNEQFF. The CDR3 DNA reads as TGTGCCAGCAGCCCTCTGGTCCCCATGAAAACTGGGAATGAGCAGTTCTTC.

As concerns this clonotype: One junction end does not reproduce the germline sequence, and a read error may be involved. In DNA, the CDR3 is TGTACCATCAGTGTCAGGGGGCACCAAGAGATCCAGTACTTC. Translation gives CTISVRGHQEIQYF. This rearrangement joins TRBV10-3 to TRBJ2-5; TRBD1 matches 8 bases. From germline, CDR1 is ENHRY and CDR2 SYGVKD. This CDR3 is built from 14 residues.

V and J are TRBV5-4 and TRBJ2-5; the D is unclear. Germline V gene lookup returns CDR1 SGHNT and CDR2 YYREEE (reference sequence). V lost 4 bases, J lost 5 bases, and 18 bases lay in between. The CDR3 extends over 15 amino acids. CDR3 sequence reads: CASSPRLGGLETQYF. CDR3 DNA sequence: TGTGCCAGCAGCCCCAGGTTAGGCGGTCTGGAGACCCAGTACTTC.

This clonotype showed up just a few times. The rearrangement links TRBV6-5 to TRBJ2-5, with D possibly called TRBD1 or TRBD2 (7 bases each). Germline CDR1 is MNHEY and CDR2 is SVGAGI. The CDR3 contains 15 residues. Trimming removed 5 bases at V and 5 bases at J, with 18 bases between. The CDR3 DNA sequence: TGTGCCAGCAGTCCGAACAGGGGAGGGCGGGAGACCCAGTACTTC. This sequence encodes CASSPNRGGRETQYF.

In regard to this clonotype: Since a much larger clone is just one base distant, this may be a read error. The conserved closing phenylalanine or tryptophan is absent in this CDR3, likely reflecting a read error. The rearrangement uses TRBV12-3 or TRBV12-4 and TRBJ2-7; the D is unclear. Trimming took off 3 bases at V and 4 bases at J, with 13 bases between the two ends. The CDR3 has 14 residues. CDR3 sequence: CASSFDDGRYEQYL. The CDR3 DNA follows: TGTGCCAGCAGTTTCGACGACGGGCGGTACGAGCAGTACTTA.

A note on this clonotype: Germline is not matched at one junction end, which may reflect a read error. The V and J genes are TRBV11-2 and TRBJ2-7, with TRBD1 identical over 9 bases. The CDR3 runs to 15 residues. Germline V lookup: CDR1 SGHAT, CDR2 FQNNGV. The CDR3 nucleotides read TGTACCAGTAACCAAGGGACAGGGAGAACCTACGAGCAGTACTTC. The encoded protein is CTSNQGTGRTYEQYF.

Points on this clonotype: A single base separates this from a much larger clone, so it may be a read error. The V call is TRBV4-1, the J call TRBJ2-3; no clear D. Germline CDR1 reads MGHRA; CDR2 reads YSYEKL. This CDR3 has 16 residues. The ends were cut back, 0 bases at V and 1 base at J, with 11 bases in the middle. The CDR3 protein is CASSQDASLRTDTQYF. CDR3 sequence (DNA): TGCGCCAGCAGCCAAGACGCCTCTTTGCGCACAGATACGCAGTATTTT.

This CDR3 reads CASGSGSSGNTIYF. As DNA, the CDR3 is TGTGCCAGCGGGTCGGGTTCCTCTGGAAACACCATATATTTT. The chain links TRBV28 to TRBJ1-3; D is unresolved. The CDR3 is 14 residues long. Per germline, CDR1 MDHEN and CDR2 SYDVKM. V gave up 8 bases and J gave up 0 bases, with 11 bases separating them.

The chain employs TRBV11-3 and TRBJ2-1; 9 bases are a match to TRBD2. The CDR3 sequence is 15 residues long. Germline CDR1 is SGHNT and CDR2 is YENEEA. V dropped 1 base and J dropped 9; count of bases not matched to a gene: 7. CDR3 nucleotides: TGTGCCAGCAGCTTAGGAGCTAGCGGGAAGCTTGAGCAGTTCTTC. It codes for CASSLGASGKLEQFF.

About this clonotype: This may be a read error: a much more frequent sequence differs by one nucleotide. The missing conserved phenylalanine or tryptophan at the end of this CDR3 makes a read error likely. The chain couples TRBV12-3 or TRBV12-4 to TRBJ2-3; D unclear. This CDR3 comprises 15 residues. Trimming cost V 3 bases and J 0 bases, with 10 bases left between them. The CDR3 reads CASSLGGTSTDTQYL. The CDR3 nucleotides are TGTGCCAGCAGTTTGGGCGGTACTAGCACAGATACGCAGTATTTA.

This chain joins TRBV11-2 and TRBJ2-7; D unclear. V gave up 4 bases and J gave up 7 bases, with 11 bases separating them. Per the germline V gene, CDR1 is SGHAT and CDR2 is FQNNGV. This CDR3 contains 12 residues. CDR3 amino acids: CASSSSGGEQYF. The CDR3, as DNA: TGTGCCAGCAGCTCCTCCGGTGGGGAGCAGTACTTC.